The 26 T cell receptor beta chains in this list originate from one sample, sequenced in a study of control samples from healthy donors and cancer patients. Measured with immunoSEQ multiplex PCR; TCRdb has only the in-frame clones, and not every one. This sample has about 140,000 clones, with about 89% found just once. The sample comprised blood. The source of these receptors is a man aged 18 to 29 in good health.

The chain uses TRBV12-3 or TRBV12-4 and TRBJ1-6; D call uncertain. The CDR3 is 12 residues long. Trimming cost V 3 bases and J 11 bases, with 8 bases left between them. The CDR3 reads CASSFREPPLHF. As DNA, the CDR3 is TGTGCCAGCAGTTTCCGGGAACCACCCCTCCACTTT.

CDR3 DNA sequence: TGTGCCAGCAGCTCCCTATTGGTGGGCCTGGACCAAGAGACCCAGTACTTC. This sequence encodes CASSSLLVGLDQETQYF. This chain uses TRBV7-9 with TRBJ2-5; D not resolved. The CDR3 sequence is 17 residues long. Trimming shortened V by 4 bases and J by 0 bases, and 18 bases separated the two germline ends. Germline lookup yields CDR1 SEHNR and CDR2 FQNEAQ (reference sequence).

The chain carries TRBV18 and TRBJ2-2; 9 nucleotides agree with TRBD1. This CDR3 has 16 residues. V dropped 3 bases and J dropped 3; count of bases not matched to a gene: 5. In germline, CDR1 is KGHSH, CDR2 LQKENI. DNA for the CDR3: TGTGCCAGCTCACCCCGGACAGGGGCGGACACCGGGGAGCTGTTTTTT. Amino acid sequence: CASSPRTGADTGELFF. The variable domain in full, completed from reference TRBV18 and TRBJ2-2, reads NAGVMQNPRHLVRRRGQEARLRCSPMKGHSHVYWYRQLPEEGLKFMVYLQKENIIDESGMPKERFSAEFPKEGPSILRIQQVVRGDSAAYFCASSPRTGADTGELFFGEGSRLTVL.

The chain is built from TRBV7-2 and TRBJ2-1; 9 bases align to TRBD2. The CDR3 loop spans 13 amino acids. Germline assignment: CDR1 SGHTA and CDR2 FQGNSA. J gave up 12 bases and V 3 bases, and 6 bases lay outside the gene matches. CDR3 DNA: TGTGCCAGCAGCTTTGAGCGGGGGGAAGGGCAGTTCTTC. Amino acids: CASSFERGEGQFF.

The gene calls are TRBV3-1 (or the pseudogene TRBV3-2) and TRBJ2-2; unclear D gene. V lost 4 bases, J lost 8 bases, and 8 bases lay in between. This CDR3 is built from 12 residues. The germline CDR1 and CDR2 sequences are LGHDT and YNNKEL (reference sequence). The CDR3, as DNA: TGTGCCAGCAGCCGTATCATGGGGGAGCTGTTTTTT. Its translation: CASSRIMGELFF.

The chain couples TRBV4-1 to TRBJ2-7, with 11 nucleotides matching TRBD2. The germline gives CDR1 MGHRA, CDR2 YSYEKL. This CDR3 comprises 16 residues. Trimming removed 0 bases from V and 2 bases from J; junction bases left unmatched: 3. The CDR3 here is CASSQDQGLAAYEQYF. The CDR3 DNA reads TGCGCCAGCAGCCAAGATCAGGGACTAGCGGCCTACGAGCAGTACTTC.

This clone appeared a single time. V gene TRBV2 combines with J gene TRBJ1-4, with 8 positions matching TRBD1. The J segment lost 7 bases and the V segment lost 2 bases, leaving 3 bases of the junction unmatched. The CDR3 runs 14 residues. CDR1 and CDR2 from the germline V gene are SNHLY and FYNNEI. The CDR3 spells CASSEQGAGEKLFF. The CDR3, as DNA: TGTGCCAGCAGTGAACAGGGGGCCGGTGAAAAACTGTTTTTT. The whole variable domain, remainder taken from reference TRBV2 and TRBJ1-4, is EPEVTQTPSHQVTQMGQEVILRCVPISNHLYFYWYRQILGQKVEFLVSFYNNEISEKSEIFDDQFSVERPDGSNFTLKIRSTKLEDSAMYFCASSEQGAGEKLFFGSGTQLSVL.

In nucleotides, the CDR3 is TGTGCCAGCAGGTCGGGATTACAGGAGCAGTTCTTC. Translation: CASRSGLQEQFF. J is TRBJ2-1 and V is TRBV7-8; weak D call: TRBD2 (5 bases). Looked up from germline, CDR1 is SGHVS and CDR2 is FQNEAQ. This CDR3 comprises 12 residues. Trimming cost V 6 bases and J 10 bases, with 13 bases left between them.

V and J are TRBV5-1 and TRBJ1-6; D gene uncertain. The length of the CDR3 is 15 residues. The V end was cut by 0 bases, the J end by 8 bases, with 12 bases between. From germline, CDR1 is SGHRS and CDR2 YFSETQ. The CDR3 reads CASSLAESLDSPLHF. For the CDR3, the DNA is TGCGCCAGCAGCTTGGCCGAGTCTTTGGATTCACCCCTCCACTTT.

V and J are TRBV10-3 and TRBJ2-1; 11 bases map to TRBD2. Per germline, CDR1 ENHRY and CDR2 SYGVKD. V was pared by 0 bases and J by 6 bases, with 10 bases of the junction left unmatched. This CDR3 contains 18 residues. CDR3 in DNA: TGTGCCATCAGTGAGTCGAACGTCGTAGCGGGGGGGATCAATGAGCAGTTCTTC. Its protein product is CAISESNVVAGGINEQFF.

This chain uses TRBV11-1 with TRBJ2-5; D remains unclear. This CDR3 has 14 amino acids. Germline CDR1 reads SGHAT; CDR2 reads FQDESV (reference sequence). Trimming took 5 bases from V and 2 from J, leaving 12 bases between them. CDR3: CASSPFSGQETQYF. CDR3 DNA: TGTGCCAGCAGCCCCTTCTCGGGTCAAGAGACCCAGTACTTC.

This clone was counted once. This chain links TRBV5-1 with TRBJ2-2; possible D gene TRBD2, 6 bases. The CDR3 is made up of 15 amino acids. CDR1 and CDR2 (germline): SGHRS, YFSETQ. The ends were cut back, 3 bases at V and 0 bases at J, with 9 bases in the middle. In nucleotides, the CDR3 is TGCGCCAGCAGCTACGGGACTGCGAACACCGGGGAGCTGTTTTTT. This encodes CASSYGTANTGELFF.

The J gene is TRBJ2-3, the V gene TRBV6-5; no clear D gene. Germline assignment: CDR1 MNHEY and CDR2 SVGAGI. Trimming shortened V by 6 bases and J by 2 bases, and 12 bases separated the two germline ends. The CDR3 runs 14 residues. The CDR3 here is CASSDAVHTDTQYF. The CDR3 nucleotides read TGTGCCAGCAGCGACGCGGTCCACACAGATACGCAGTATTTT.

The chain has TRBV19 and TRBJ1-5, with D uncertain. The CDR3 totals 14 residues. Germline values: CDR1 LNHDA, CDR2 SQIVND (reference sequence). Trimming took off 3 bases at V and 1 base at J, with 7 bases between the two ends. The CDR3 region is CASSMRESNQPQHF. The CDR3 region has the DNA TGTGCCAGTAGTATGCGGGAAAGCAATCAGCCCCAGCATTTT.

The V and J genes are TRBV5-1 and TRBJ2-7; D is undetermined. The ends were cut back, 7 bases at V and 3 bases at J, with 14 bases in the middle. The V gene's germline CDR1 is SGHRS and CDR2 YFSETQ. This CDR3 is 13 amino acids long. CDR3: CASATRRDYEQYF. The CDR3 DNA reads as TGCGCCAGCGCTACCAGGCGAGACTACGAGCAGTACTTC.

The V gene is TRBV5-5, the J gene TRBJ2-7; D remains unclear. The CDR3 sequence is 11 residues long. The germline V gene encodes CDR1 SGHKS and CDR2 YYEKEE (reference sequence). Deletions cut 3 bases from V and 3 bases from J, with 4 bases between. The CDR3 sequence is CASSYNYEQYF. The CDR3, as DNA: TGTGCCAGCAGCTATAACTACGAGCAGTACTTC.

This chain joins TRBV4-1 and TRBJ2-2; the D is unclear. Trimming cost V 1 base and J 6 bases, with 9 bases left between them. This CDR3 is built from 14 residues. CDR1 is MGHRA and CDR2 is YSYEKL in the germline V gene. The CDR3 protein is CASSQGRDSGELFF. As DNA, the CDR3 is TGCGCCAGCAGCCAAGGGCGAGATTCCGGGGAGCTGTTTTTT.

The CDR3 nucleotides read TGTGCCACCCTTGAGGGACAGCTCTACGAGCAGTACTTC. This codes for CATLEGQLYEQYF. This rearrangement joins TRBV28 to TRBJ2-7, with 7 bases identical to TRBD1. The CDR3 is 13 residues long. Germline V lookup: CDR1 MDHEN, CDR2 SYDVKM. The junction had 9 bases not matched to a gene; V was cut back by 10 bases and J by 3 bases.

The J gene is TRBJ1-1, the V gene TRBV30; D not certain. V dropped 2 bases and J dropped 1 base, with 17 bases sitting between them. Germline assignment: CDR1 GTSNPN and CDR2 SVGIG (reference sequence). The length of the CDR3 is 16 residues. The CDR3 nucleotides read TGTGCCTGGAGTTTATGGCATCCCGGCCCGAACACTGAAGCTTTCTTT. It codes for CAWSLWHPGPNTEAFF.

The chain links TRBV3-1 (or the pseudogene TRBV3-2) to TRBJ2-3, with D hard to call. The CDR3 spans 14 residues. The V and J ends lost 7 bases and 1 base respectively, with 12 bases between them. Germline CDR1 is LGHDT and CDR2 is YNNKEL (reference sequence). For the CDR3, the DNA is TGTGCCAGCAAAACGCCGAACCGCACAGATACGCAGTATTTT. This encodes CASKTPNRTDTQYF.

This clone was counted a single time. The chain joins TRBV7-2 to TRBJ1-6; 7 bases fit TRBD1. Trimming took 3 bases from V and 14 from J; bases not matched to a gene: 7. CDR1 and CDR2 from the germline V gene are SGHTA and FQGNSA. The CDR3 spans 13 residues. The CDR3 DNA follows: TGTGCCAGCAGCTTTGACAGGGACGGGGCCCTCCACTTT. It yields the protein CASSFDRDGALHF.

V gene TRBV6-5 combines with J gene TRBJ2-7, with D perhaps matching TRBD1 or TRBD2 (5 bases each). V dropped 6 bases and J dropped 0 bases, with 12 bases sitting between them. The CDR3 consists of 14 residues. Germline values: CDR1 MNHEY, CDR2 SVGAGI. DNA for the CDR3: TGTGCCAGCAGGGGACCACACTACTCCTACGAGCAGTACTTC. Protein: CASRGPHYSYEQYF.

The V call is TRBV5-4, the J call TRBJ2-3; a weak D match, TRBD2 (7 bases). V was pared by 5 bases and J by 1 base, with 14 bases between. This CDR3 region has 15 residues. Germline V lookup: CDR1 SGHNT, CDR2 YYREEE (reference sequence). CDR3 region: CASRYGGPGTDTQYF. The DNA of the CDR3 is TGTGCCAGCAGGTACGGGGGGCCGGGCACAGATACGCAGTATTTT.

This chain uses TRBV6-4 with TRBJ2-3, with 10 bases that match TRBD2. Germline loops: CDR1 MRHNA, CDR2 SNTAGT. The CDR3 totals 15 residues. The V and J ends lost 6 bases and 3 bases, in that order; junction bases with no gene match: 6. Here the CDR3 reads CASRESGGATDTQYF. The CDR3 DNA sequence: TGTGCCAGCAGAGAAAGCGGGGGGGCTACAGATACGCAGTATTTT.

The chain recombines TRBV19 with TRBJ2-2; 8 bases map to TRBD1. The junction had 2 bases not matched to a gene; V was cut back by 9 bases and J by 5 bases. CDR3 length: 12 amino acids. CDR1 and CDR2 from the germline V gene are LNHDA and SQIVND (reference sequence). The CDR3 region is CASHRGTGELFF. CDR3 DNA: TGTGCCAGCCACAGGGGGACCGGGGAGCTGTTTTTT.

V gene TRBV4-2 combines with J gene TRBJ1-4, with 7 positions matching TRBD1. There are 16 residues in the CDR3. Trimming removed 3 bases from V and 8 bases from J; junction bases left unmatched: 12. The germline gives CDR1 LGHNA, CDR2 YNFKEQ. This chain's CDR3 is CASSHPSTGRGEKLFF. DNA for the CDR3: TGTGCCAGCAGCCATCCCTCGACAGGGAGAGGAGAAAAACTGTTTTTT.